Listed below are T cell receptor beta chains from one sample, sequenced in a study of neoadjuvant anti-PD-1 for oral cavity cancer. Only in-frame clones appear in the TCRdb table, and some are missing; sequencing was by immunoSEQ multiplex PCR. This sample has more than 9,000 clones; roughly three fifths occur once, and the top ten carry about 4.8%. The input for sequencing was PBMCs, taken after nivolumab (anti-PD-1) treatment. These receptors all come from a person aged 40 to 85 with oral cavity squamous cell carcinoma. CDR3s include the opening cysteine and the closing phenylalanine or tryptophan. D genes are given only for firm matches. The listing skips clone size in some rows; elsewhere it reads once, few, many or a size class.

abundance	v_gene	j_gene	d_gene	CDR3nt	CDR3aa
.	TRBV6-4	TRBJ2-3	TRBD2	TGTGCCAGCAGTGACTCGGTAGCGGGGGGCGCGGATACGCAGTATTTT	CASSDSVAGGADTQYF
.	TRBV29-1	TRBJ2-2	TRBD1	TGCAGCGTTCTTACAGGGGGCCACACCGGGGAGCTGTTTTTT	CSVLTGGHTGELFF
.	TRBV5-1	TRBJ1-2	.	TGCGCCAGCAGCGTACAATCCAACTATGGCTACACCTTC	CASSVQSNYGYTF
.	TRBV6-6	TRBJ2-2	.	TGTGCCAGCACAAACAACTACAGAGGGGAGCTGTTTTTT	CASTNNYRGELFF
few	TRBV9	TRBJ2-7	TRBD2	TGTGCCAGCAGCTCGTCGACTAGCGGGATCTACGAGCAGTACTTC	CASSSSTSGIYEQYF
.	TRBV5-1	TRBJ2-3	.	TGCGCCAGCAGCTTGGAAACCCCCACAGATACGCAGTATTTT	CASSLETPTDTQYF
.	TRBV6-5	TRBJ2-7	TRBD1	TGTGCCAGCAGTTGGGGTGGGAACACAGGGGGCGAGCAGTACTTC	CASSWGGNTGGEQYF
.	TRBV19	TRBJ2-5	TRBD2	TGTGCCAGTAGTATAGGTGCTAGCGGAAGCTATCAGACCCAGTACTTC	CASSIGASGSYQTQYF
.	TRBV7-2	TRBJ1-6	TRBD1	TGTGCCAGCAGCTCCACCTCCGGGACAGGAAGTTCACCCCTCCACTTT	CASSSTSGTGSSPLHF
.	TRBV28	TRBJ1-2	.	TGTGCCAGCAGCCTAGAGGGCAGGGGCGCGCGGGCCAACTATGGCTACACCTTC	CASSLEGRGARANYGYTF
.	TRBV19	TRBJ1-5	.	TGTGCCAGTAAGTCCTCGAGGGGCAATCAGCCCCAGCATTTT	CASKSSRGNQPQHF
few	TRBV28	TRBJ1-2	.	TGTGCCAGCAGTCCGAACAGGGTGAACTATGGCTACACCTTC	CASSPNRVNYGYTF
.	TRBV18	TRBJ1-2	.	TGTGCCAGCTCACCGAGTGACAGCCTCAACTATGGCTACACCTTC	CASSPSDSLNYGYTF
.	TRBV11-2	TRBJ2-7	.	TGTGCCAGCAGCTTAGGGACAACGGCCTACGAGCAGTACTTC	CASSLGTTAYEQYF
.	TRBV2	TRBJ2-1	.	TGTGCCCGCGGCGTGGGACTGCGGGGTGAGCAGTTCTTC	CARGVGLRGEQFF
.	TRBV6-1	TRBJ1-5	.	TGTGCCAGCAGTGAAGCACTGAGCAATCAGCCCCAGCATTTT	CASSEALSNQPQHF
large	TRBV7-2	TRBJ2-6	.	TGTGCCAGCAGCTTTAGGTGGAGGGAGCGGCCCTCTGGGGCCAACGTCCTGACTTTC	CASSFRWRERPSGANVLTF
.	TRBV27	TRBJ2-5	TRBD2	TGTGCCAGCAGTTTATATGGGGGAGGGGAGACCCAGTACTTC	CASSLYGGGETQYF
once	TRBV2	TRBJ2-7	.	TGTGCCATCGTTAAATTATACGAGCAGTACTTC	CAIVKLYEQYF
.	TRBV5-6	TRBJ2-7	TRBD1	TGTGCCAGCAGCCCTCTCGGGACAGGAATAGGCCACGAGCAGTACTTC	CASSPLGTGIGHEQYF
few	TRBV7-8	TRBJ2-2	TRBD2	TGTGCCAGCAGCCCTTCGGGTAGCGGGGGAGTTAACACCGGGGAGCTGTTTTTT	CASSPSGSGGVNTGELFF
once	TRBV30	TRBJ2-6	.	TGTGCCTGGAGTGATCAGGCTGGGGCCAACGTCCTGACTTTC	CAWSDQAGANVLTF
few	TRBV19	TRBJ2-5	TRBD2	TGTGCCAGTAGTACGCGCCTTACTAGCGGGAGACGGGGAGAGACCCAGTACTTC	CASSTRLTSGRRGETQYF
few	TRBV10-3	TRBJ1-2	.	TGTGCCATCAGCCTCCGGGACGGACACCTCCATGGCTACACCTTC	CAISLRDGHLHGYTF
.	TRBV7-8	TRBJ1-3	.	TGTGCCAGCAGCTTAGGACCAAGGGTGGCTGGAAACACCATATATTTT	CASSLGPRVAGNTIYF
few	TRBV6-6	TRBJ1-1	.	TGTGCCAGCAGTTACAGTGGGGTAAGGCAGAACACTGAAGCTTTCTTT	CASSYSGVRQNTEAFF
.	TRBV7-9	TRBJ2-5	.	TGTGCCAGCAGCTTACAACCGGGGAGGCAGACCCAGTACTTC	CASSLQPGRQTQYF
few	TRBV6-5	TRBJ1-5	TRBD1	TGTGCCAGCAGTAAGCAGGGGGCCGGCAATCAGCCCCAGCATTTT	CASSKQGAGNQPQHF
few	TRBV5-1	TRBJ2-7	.	TGCGCCAGCAGCTTGGTAACGTCGGCCTTTGGGACCTCCTACGAGCAGTACTTC	CASSLVTSAFGTSYEQYF
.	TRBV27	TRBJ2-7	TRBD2	TGTGCCAGCAGTCCTAGCGGGGGCTCCTACGAGCAGTACTTC	CASSPSGGSYEQYF
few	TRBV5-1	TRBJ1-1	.	TGCGCCAGCACCCTTGGCCGGGGCGCCACTGAAGCTTTCTTT	CASTLGRGATEAFF